The subject of this entry is one TCR beta chain. The antigen it binds to is not known. Base qualities were left out, and no much larger clone turns up one base away. TCRbeta CDR3 regions were amplified from genomic DNA by means of the immunoSEQ Assay, a bias-controlled multiplex PCR. In the authors' own workflow: The number of nucleated cells in each sample was estimated from the amplification of reference gene primers within the assay. To quantify the absolute abundance of each unique TCRbeta CDR3 rearrangement, sequence reads were collapsed and filtered. For each sample, productive Simpson clonality was calculated as the square root of Simpson's diversity index across productive rearrangements. As stored in TCRdb, this immuneACCESS dataset retains in-frame rearrangements with V and J assigned. A fraction of the clones does not appear; measured against another copy, unresolved V genes explain less than half of the discrepancy, and the remainder lacks a known reason. V and J calls and clone size come straight from that table; D and trimming were deduced from the DNA. Within this sample are some 210,000 clones, with roughly 86% of them counted one time only. The top ten hold 6% to 8.5% of the sample.

This sample stems from a study of blood T cell repertoires in COVID-19 (TCRdb year 2020). Regarding the complete study: Samples from collaborators originated in the United States, Italy and Spain and spanned both the acute and convalescent phases of COVID-19. The material from the prospective study consisted of cDNA or gDNA derived from T cells, B-cell-depleted T cells, or PBMCs. Deeply sampled blood TCRbeta repertoires from subjects exposed to, actively infected with, or recovered from COVID-19 were included in the dataset. The repertoires were released in a freely available public database meant as a resource for research on the immune response to SARS-CoV-2. The samples were drawn from the first 160 participants of the ongoing ImmuneRACE study and from over a thousand subjects provided by 6 global collaborators. The sample metadata nearly always contained a de-identified subject ID, COVID-19 status, age in years and sex. Where HLA class I and class II types were available, the types were taken from metadata supplied by the sample provider, not from assay-based typing.

What the research found in general, with its limitations: How much clinical and demographic metadata was included differed by source and by participant, and the metadata was provided uncurated.

The collaborating institutions used their own protocols to collect whole blood in K2EDTA tubes. For TCRbeta analysis, collaborator samples were shipped as frozen whole blood, as isolated PBMCs, or as DNA extracted from either sample type. Sequences KGHSH (CDR1) and LQKENI (CDR2) are obtained from the germline V gene. The CDR3 goes from the cysteine to the phenylalanine over 17 residues. The retained sequence is limited to the CDR3, 51 bases, with the frame set at the first base. V lost 3 bases and J lost 0 bases; the stretch between them is 15 bases long. Sequencing input: peripheral blood. The receptor was derived from a woman in her forties or fifties with active or convalescent COVID-19. This sequence uses TRBV18 and TRBJ1-3; the D gene identity is not certain. For the CDR3, the sequence is CASSPQSLSGSGNTIYF. The sequence in DNA is TGTGCCAGCTCACCCCAAAGCCTTTCGGGCTCTGGAAACACCATATATTTT.